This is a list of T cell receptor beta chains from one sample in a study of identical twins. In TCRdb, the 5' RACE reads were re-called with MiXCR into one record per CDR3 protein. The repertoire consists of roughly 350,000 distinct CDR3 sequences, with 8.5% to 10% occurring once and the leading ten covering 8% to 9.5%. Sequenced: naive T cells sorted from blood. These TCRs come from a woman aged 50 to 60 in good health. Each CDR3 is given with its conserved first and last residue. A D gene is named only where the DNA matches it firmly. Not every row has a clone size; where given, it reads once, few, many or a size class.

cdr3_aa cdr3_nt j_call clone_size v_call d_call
CASSLAPGTGPSGANVLTF TGTGCCAGCAGCTTAGCGCCGGGGACAGGGCCCTCTGGGGCCAACGTCCTGACTTTC TRBJ2-6 - TRBV7-8 TRBD1
CASSGLAGSYNEQFF TGTGCCAGCAGCGGACTAGCGGGCTCCTACAATGAGCAGTTCTTC TRBJ2-1 - TRBV7-9 TRBD2
CSASRRQYNEQFF TGCAGTGCTAGTAGGCGGCAGTACAATGAGCAGTTCTTC TRBJ2-1 many TRBV20-1 -
CASSQIAGVVFF TGCGCCAGCAGCCAAATTGCGGGAGTTGTGTTCTTC TRBJ2-1 - TRBV4-1 TRBD2
CASSLISGRSTSTDTQYF TGTGCCAGCAGCTTAATTAGCGGGAGGTCTACTAGCACAGATACGCAGTATTTT TRBJ2-3 - TRBV7-8 TRBD2
CASSRDTNTGELFF TGTGCCAGCAGCCGCGACACAAACACCGGGGAGCTGTTTTTT TRBJ2-2 many TRBV12-3/TRBV12-4 -
CASSLSGDYSNQPQHF TGTGCCAGCAGTTTATCGGGGGATTATAGCAATCAGCCCCAGCATTTT TRBJ1-5 - TRBV27 -
CASSVGRGASTEAFF TGTGCCAGCAGCGTAGGGCGGGGGGCGAGCACTGAAGCTTTCTTT TRBJ1-1 - TRBV9 -
CASSHLAGEETQYF TGTGCCAGCAGCCATCTAGCGGGGGAAGAGACCCAGTACTTC TRBJ2-5 few TRBV14 TRBD2
CASSPGTTGETQYF TGTGCCAGCTCACCAGGAACTACCGGAGAGACCCAGTACTTC TRBJ2-5 - TRBV18 -
CASSPGTGSRTDTQYF TGCGCCAGCAGCCCCGGGACAGGGAGTCGCACAGATACGCAGTATTTT TRBJ2-3 many TRBV5-1 TRBD1
CASSSRGLAGAVSNEQFF TGTGCCAGCAGCTCCCGCGGACTAGCGGGAGCTGTGTCCAATGAGCAGTTCTTC TRBJ2-1 few TRBV7-9 TRBD2
CASSLVSMNTEAFF TGTGCCAGCAGTTTAGTCAGCATGAACACTGAAGCTTTCTTT TRBJ1-1 many TRBV12-3/TRBV12-4 -
CSARDRRAGGEKLFF TGCAGTGCTAGAGATAGAAGGGCAGGTGGGGAAAAACTGTTTTTT TRBJ1-4 few TRBV20-1 -
CASSLTGKTYEQYF TGCGCCAGCAGCTTGACAGGGAAAACCTACGAGCAGTACTTC TRBJ2-7 few TRBV5-1 -
CASSQVAGAPYEQYF TGTGCCAGCAGCCAAGTAGCGGGAGCTCCCTACGAGCAGTACTTC TRBJ2-7 - TRBV6-6 TRBD2
CAIRGQLAASTDTQYF TGTGCCATCAGGGGGCAACTAGCGGCTAGCACAGATACGCAGTATTTT TRBJ2-3 - TRBV10-3 TRBD2
CSARDQTTGTSSTDTQYF TGCAGTGCTAGAGATCAGACAACAGGGACGTCTAGCACAGATACGCAGTATTTT TRBJ2-3 - TRBV20-1 -
CSAKAGPRGTGELFF TGCAGTGCTAAGGCCGGGCCCCGGGGGACCGGGGAGCTGTTTTTT TRBJ2-2 many TRBV20-1 -
CASSETLADDYNEQFF TGTGCCAGCAGCGAGACTCTAGCGGACGACTACAATGAGCAGTTCTTC TRBJ2-1 - TRBV6-7 TRBD2
CASSLGPGLAGLFF TGTGCCAGCAGTTTAGGCCCGGGACTAGCGGGACTGTTCTTC TRBJ2-1 - TRBV27 TRBD2
CASSTSGRRNNEQFF TGCGCCAGCAGCACCAGCGGGAGAAGGAACAATGAGCAGTTCTTC TRBJ2-1 many TRBV5-1 TRBD2
CASRQPGSPGNTIYF TGTGCCAGCAGACAACCGGGGAGCCCTGGAAACACCATATATTTT TRBJ1-3 few TRBV12-3/TRBV12-4 -
CASSYRGGTQALHF TGTGCCAGCAGTTACCGGGGAGGGACGCAGGCCCTCCACTTT TRBJ1-6 few TRBV6-6 -
CASSSYRDKYYEQYF TGTGCCAGCAGCTCGTACCGGGACAAATACTACGAGCAGTACTTC TRBJ2-7 few TRBV7-9 -
CASSRDYNSPLHF TGTGCCAGCAGTAGGGACTATAATTCACCCCTCCACTTT TRBJ1-6 many TRBV12-3/TRBV12-4 -
CASSLGLGFSYEQYF TGCGCCAGCAGCTTGGGCCTTGGTTTCTCCTACGAGCAGTACTTC TRBJ2-7 - TRBV5-1 -